This T cell receptor beta chain stems from a study of T cell responses to AZD1222 COVID-19 vaccine. Data came from immunoSEQ multiplex PCR; TCRdb stores just in-frame clones and leaves some out. The sample lists 100,000 to 150,000 clones, approximately 88% occurring once. Study conclusions and caveats: Nearly half of spike-specific TCRs reportedly target variant regions that are unmutated in the B.1.351 and B.1.1.7 variants. The study sampled repertoires only after the peak T cell response. Mostly white British, mostly female donors; authors suggested clonal diversity may be underestimated. Seropositive at baseline were only six or seven AZD1222 recipients.

With respect to this clone: What it binds is unknown.

Sequencing used peripheral blood, obtained on day 0 of AZD1222 vaccination. The TCR comes from an adult in good health.

The CDR3 here is CASSVLNGLNTEAFF. The CDR3 coding sequence is TGTGCCAGCAGCGTCCTTAATGGGTTGAACACTGAAGCTTTCTTT. V usage is TRBV9 and J usage is TRBJ1-1; D is uncertain. Trimming pared 2 bases from V and 0 bases from J, leaving 11 bases between. The CDR3 runs 15 residues. CDR1 is SGDLS, CDR2 YYNGEE, per germline.